This T cell receptor beta chain is from a study of CD8 T cells in Susac syndrome. Trimming removed 9 bases from V and 4 bases from J; junction bases left unmatched: 5. The CDR3 has 14 amino acids. Random hexamers were used to reverse transcribe an amount of roughly 0.5 to 1 ug RNA. TCRdb re-called the immunoSEQ multiplex PCR reads through MiXCR, storing one row per CDR3 protein. In the table there are approximately 100,000 distinct CDR3 sequences, around 93% of which are singletons. The material sequenced was CD8+ T cells from PBMCs. The clonotype originates from a human donor in good health. The chain recombines TRBV12-3 or TRBV12-4 with TRBJ2-3, with 12 bases fitting TRBD2. Here the CDR3 DNA reads TGTGCCAGTAGACTAGCGGGAGATCCAGATACGCAGTATTTT. This sequence encodes CASRLAGDPDTQYF.